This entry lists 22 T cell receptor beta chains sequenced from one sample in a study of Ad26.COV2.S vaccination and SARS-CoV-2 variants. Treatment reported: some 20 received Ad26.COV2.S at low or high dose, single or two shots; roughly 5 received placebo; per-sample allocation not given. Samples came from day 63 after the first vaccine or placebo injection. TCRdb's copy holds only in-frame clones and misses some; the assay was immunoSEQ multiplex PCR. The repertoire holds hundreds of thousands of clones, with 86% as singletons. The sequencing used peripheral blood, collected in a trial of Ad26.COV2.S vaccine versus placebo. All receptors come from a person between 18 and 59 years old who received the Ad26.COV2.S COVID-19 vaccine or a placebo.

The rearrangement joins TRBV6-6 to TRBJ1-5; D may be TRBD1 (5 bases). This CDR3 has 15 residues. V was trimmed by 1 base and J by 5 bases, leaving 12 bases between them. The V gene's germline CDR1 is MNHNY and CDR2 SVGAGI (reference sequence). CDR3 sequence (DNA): TGTGCCAGCAGTTACTTGGACACAGGATATCAGCCCCAGCATTTT. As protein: CASSYLDTGYQPQHF.

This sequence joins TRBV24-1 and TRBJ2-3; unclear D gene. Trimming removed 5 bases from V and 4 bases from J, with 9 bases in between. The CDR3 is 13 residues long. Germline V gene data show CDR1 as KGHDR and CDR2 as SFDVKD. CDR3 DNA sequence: TGTGCCACCAGTGGCAGGTACCCAGATACGCAGTATTTT. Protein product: CATSGRYPDTQYF.

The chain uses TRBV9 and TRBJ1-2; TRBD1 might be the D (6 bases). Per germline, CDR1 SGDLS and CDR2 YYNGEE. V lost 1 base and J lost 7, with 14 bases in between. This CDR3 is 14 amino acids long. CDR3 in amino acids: CASSVQGLWGGYTF. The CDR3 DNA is TGTGCCAGCAGCGTACAGGGGTTATGGGGTGGCTACACCTTC.

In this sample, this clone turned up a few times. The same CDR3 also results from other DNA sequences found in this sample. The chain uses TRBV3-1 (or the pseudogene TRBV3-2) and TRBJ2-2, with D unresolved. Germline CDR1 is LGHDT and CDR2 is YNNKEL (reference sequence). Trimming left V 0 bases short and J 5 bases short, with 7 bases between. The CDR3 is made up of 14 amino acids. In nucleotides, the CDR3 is TGTGCCAGCAGCCAAGACGTGGGAACCGGGGAGCTGTTTTTT. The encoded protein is CASSQDVGTGELFF.

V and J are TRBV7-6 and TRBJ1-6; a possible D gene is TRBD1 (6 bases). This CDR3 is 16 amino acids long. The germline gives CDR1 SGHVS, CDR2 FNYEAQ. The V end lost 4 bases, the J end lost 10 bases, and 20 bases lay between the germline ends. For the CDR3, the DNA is TGTGCCAGCAGCTCTCTATCGGCGGGGGCCTCCTCACCCCTCCACTTT. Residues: CASSSLSAGASSPLHF. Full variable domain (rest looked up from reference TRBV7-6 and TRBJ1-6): GAGVSQSPRYKVTKRGQDVALRCDPISGHVSLYWYRQALGQGPEFLTYFNYEAQQDKSGLPNDRFSAERPEGSISTLTIQRTEQRDSAMYRCASSSLSAGASSPLHFGNGTRLTVT.

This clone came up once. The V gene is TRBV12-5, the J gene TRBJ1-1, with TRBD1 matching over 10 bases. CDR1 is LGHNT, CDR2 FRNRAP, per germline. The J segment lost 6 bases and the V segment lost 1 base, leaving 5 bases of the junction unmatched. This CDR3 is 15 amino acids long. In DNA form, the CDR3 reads TGTGCTAGTGGTTTGGGACAGGGGGCAGCGGCTGAAGCTTTCTTT. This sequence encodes CASGLGQGAAAEAFF.

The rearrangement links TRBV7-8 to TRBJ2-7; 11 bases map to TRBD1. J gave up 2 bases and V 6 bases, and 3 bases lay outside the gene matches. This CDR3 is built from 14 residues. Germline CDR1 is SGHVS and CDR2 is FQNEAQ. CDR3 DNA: TGTGCCAGCAGTCGGACAGGGGGCACCTACGAGCAGTACTTC. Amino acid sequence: CASSRTGGTYEQYF.

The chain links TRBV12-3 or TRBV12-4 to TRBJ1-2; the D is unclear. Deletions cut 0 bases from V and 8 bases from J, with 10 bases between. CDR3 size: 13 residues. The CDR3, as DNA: TGTGCCAGCAGTTTAGCGGAGTCCTGGGGCTACACCTTC. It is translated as CASSLAESWGYTF.

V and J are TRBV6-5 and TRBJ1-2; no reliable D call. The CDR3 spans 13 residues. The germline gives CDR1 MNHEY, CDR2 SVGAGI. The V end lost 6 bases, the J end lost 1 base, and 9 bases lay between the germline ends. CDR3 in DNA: TGTGCCAGCAGAGACTCCAATAACTATGGCTACACCTTC. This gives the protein CASRDSNNYGYTF.

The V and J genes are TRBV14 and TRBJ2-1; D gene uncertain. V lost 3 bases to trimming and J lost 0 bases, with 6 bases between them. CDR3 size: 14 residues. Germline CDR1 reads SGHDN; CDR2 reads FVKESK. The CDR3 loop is CASSHPTSYNEQFF. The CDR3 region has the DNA TGTGCCAGCAGCCACCCTACCTCCTACAATGAGCAGTTCTTC.

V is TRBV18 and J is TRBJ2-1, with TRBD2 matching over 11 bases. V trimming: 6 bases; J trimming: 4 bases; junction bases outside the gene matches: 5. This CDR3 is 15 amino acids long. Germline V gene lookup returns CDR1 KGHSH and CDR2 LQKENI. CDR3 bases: TGTGCCAGCTCCCCGACTAGCGGGACGTACAATGAGCAGTTCTTC. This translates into CASSPTSGTYNEQFF.

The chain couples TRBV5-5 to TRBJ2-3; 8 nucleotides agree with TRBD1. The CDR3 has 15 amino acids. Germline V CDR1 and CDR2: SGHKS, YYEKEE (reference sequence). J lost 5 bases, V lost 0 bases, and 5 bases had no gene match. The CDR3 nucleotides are TGTGCCAGCAGCTTGGCCCCGACAGGGGAAGATACGCAGTATTTT. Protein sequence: CASSLAPTGEDTQYF.

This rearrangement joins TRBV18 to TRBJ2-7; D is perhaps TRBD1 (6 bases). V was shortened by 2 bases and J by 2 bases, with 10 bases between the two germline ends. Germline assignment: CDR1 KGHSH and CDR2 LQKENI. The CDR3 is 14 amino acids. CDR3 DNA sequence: TGTGCCAGCTCACCAACTACAGGGACCTACGAGCAGTACTTC. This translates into CASSPTTGTYEQYF.

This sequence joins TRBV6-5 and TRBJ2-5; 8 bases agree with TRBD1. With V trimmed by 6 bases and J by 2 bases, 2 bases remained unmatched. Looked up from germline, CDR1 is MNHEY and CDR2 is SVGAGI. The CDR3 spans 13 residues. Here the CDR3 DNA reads TGTGCCAGCAGGGGACAGGCTCAAGAGACCCAGTACTTC. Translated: CASRGQAQETQYF.

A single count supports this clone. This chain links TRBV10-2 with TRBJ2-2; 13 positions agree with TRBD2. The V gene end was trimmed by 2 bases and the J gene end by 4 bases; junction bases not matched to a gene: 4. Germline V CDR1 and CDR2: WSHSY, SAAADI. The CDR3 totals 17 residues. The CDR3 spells CASSEGTSGDTTGELFF. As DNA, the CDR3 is TGCGCCAGCAGTGAGGGGACTAGCGGGGACACCACCGGGGAGCTGTTTTTT.

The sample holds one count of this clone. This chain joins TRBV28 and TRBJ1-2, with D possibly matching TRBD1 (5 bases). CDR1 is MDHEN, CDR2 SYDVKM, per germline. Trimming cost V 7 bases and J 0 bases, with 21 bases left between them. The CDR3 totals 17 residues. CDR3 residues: CASTSLGQGSSNYGYTF. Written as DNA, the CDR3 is TGTGCCAGCACCTCGCTGGGGCAAGGTTCCTCTAACTATGGCTACACCTTC.

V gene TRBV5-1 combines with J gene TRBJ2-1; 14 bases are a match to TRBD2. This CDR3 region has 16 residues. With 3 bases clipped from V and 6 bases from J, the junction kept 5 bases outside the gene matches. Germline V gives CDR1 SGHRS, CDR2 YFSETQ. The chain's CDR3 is CASSWGLAGATNEQFF. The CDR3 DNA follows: TGCGCCAGCAGCTGGGGACTAGCGGGGGCCACCAATGAGCAGTTCTTC.

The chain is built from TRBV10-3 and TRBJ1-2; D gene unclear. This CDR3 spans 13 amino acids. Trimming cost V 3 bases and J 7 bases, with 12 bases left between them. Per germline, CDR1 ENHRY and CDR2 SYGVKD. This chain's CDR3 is CAISEAEGGGYTF. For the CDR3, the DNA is TGTGCCATCAGTGAAGCAGAGGGAGGTGGCTACACCTTC.

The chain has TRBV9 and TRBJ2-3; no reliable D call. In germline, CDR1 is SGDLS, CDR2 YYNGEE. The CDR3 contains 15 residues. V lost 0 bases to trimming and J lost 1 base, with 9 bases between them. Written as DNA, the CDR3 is TGTGCCAGCAGCGTAGATGGAGTCGGCACAGATACGCAGTATTTT. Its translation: CASSVDGVGTDTQYF.

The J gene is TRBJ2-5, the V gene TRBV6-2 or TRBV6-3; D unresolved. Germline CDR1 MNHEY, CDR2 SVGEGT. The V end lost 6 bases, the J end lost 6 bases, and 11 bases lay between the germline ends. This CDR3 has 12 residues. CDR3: CASSPLEKTQYF. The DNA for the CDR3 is TGTGCCAGCAGCCCCTTGGAGAAGACCCAGTACTTC.

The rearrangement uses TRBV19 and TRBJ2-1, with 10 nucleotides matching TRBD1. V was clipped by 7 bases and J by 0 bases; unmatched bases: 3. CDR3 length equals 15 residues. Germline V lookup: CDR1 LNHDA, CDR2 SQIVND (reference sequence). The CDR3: CASTDRGHSYNEQFF. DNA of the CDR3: TGTGCCAGTACCGACAGGGGGCACTCCTACAATGAGCAGTTCTTC.

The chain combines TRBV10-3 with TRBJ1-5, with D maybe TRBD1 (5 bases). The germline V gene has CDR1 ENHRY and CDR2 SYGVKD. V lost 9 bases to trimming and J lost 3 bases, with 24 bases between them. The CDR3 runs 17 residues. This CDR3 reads CAIETGASSTLNQPQHF. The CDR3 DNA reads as TGTGCCATTGAAACCGGGGCATCTTCCACCCTCAATCAGCCCCAGCATTTT.